Below are 20 T cell receptor beta chains sequenced from a single sample in a study of shared clonotypes between healthy human individuals. This table comes from immunoSEQ multiplex PCR, and its TCRdb copy is limited to in-frame clones, with some not included. The sample holds around 600,000 clones; about 97% are singletons and the top ten take around 0.057%. Specimen: naive CD4+ T cells sorted from blood. Sample subset: CD45RA+ positively selected. These receptors were obtained from a woman under 40 in good health.

The chain joins TRBV2 to TRBJ2-5; no clear D gene. The V end lost 10 bases, the J end lost 2 bases, and 11 bases lay between the germline ends. CDR1 is SNHLY, CDR2 FYNNEI, per germline. CDR3 length: 12 residues. The CDR3: CATQRRQETQYF. As DNA, the CDR3 is TGTGCCACCCAACGGCGACAAGAGACCCAGTACTTC.

CDR3 sequence (DNA): TGCGCCAGCAGCCAATTTGGACAGGGCGGTCCCTACGAGCAGTACTTC. Translating it yields CASSQFGQGGPYEQYF. The genes are TRBV4-1 and TRBJ2-7; the match to TRBD1 covers 8 bases. The CDR3 is made up of 16 amino acids. Germline CDR1 MGHRA, CDR2 YSYEKL. V was clipped by 2 bases and J by 2 bases; unmatched bases: 8.

V is TRBV11-3 and J is TRBJ2-3, with TRBD1 as a possible D gene (6 bases). Germline V gene sequence: CDR1 SGHNT, CDR2 YENEEA. V gave up 5 bases and J gave up 4 bases, with 16 bases separating them. This CDR3 contains 15 residues. The CDR3 nucleotides read TGTGCCAGCAGCGCCACAGGGTCATGGGCAGATACGCAGTATTTT. Its translation: CASSATGSWADTQYF.

The rearrangement links TRBV5-4 to TRBJ2-1, with 9 bases fitting TRBD2. CDR1 is SGHNT, CDR2 YYREEE, per germline (reference sequence). This CDR3 region has 16 residues. The V and J ends lost 0 bases and 4 bases, in that order; junction bases with no gene match: 5. In DNA, the CDR3 is TGTGCCAGCAGCTTGGGTACTAGCGGGTCTTACAATGAGCAGTTCTTC. Its protein is CASSLGTSGSYNEQFF.

The chain uses TRBV27 and TRBJ2-3; D is perhaps TRBD1 (6 bases). The CDR3 has 15 residues. The V and J ends lost 5 bases and 0 bases respectively, with 12 bases between them. Germline CDR1 reads MNHEY; CDR2 reads SMNVEV (reference sequence). The CDR3 spells CASSKTGISTDTQYF. CDR3 nucleotide sequence: TGTGCCAGCAGTAAAACAGGGATTAGCACAGATACGCAGTATTTT.

The rearrangement uses TRBV28 and TRBJ1-2; D is unclear. The CDR3 has 14 amino acids. Looked up from germline, CDR1 is MDHEN and CDR2 is SYDVKM. Trimming left V 1 base short and J 2 bases short, with 8 bases between. The CDR3: CASSLYARNYGYTF. Here the CDR3 DNA reads TGTGCCAGCAGTTTATACGCCAGAAACTATGGCTACACCTTC.

Points on this clone: This CDR3 is also generated by other DNA sequences in the sample. The V call is TRBV28, the J call TRBJ1-5, with D unresolved. The CDR3 spans 11 residues. Per germline, CDR1 MDHEN and CDR2 SYDVKM. Trimming took 5 bases from V and 2 from J, leaving 1 base between them. The CDR3 region is CASSGNQPQHF. The CDR3 DNA reads TGTGCCAGCAGTGGCAATCAGCCCCAGCATTTT.

This rearrangement joins TRBV1 to TRBJ2-2; the table's D call, TRBD1, has no DNA check behind it. TRBV1 is a documented pseudogene. The CDR3 length is 17 residues. This chain's CDR3 is CTSSQDLGVLRTGELFF. The CDR3 DNA follows: TGCACCAGCAGCCAAGATCTAGGGGTTTTGAGAACCGGGGAGCTGTTTTTT.

This clone was found a few times. The chain employs TRBV5-1 and TRBJ1-1; D not certain. The length of the CDR3 is 14 residues. The germline gives CDR1 SGHRS, CDR2 YFSETQ. The germline V and J ends were trimmed by 0 bases and 2 bases, with 8 bases remaining between them. Here the CDR3 DNA reads TGCGCCAGCAGCTTGGACCCCGCAAACACTGAAGCTTTCTTT. Its protein is CASSLDPANTEAFF.

This sequence joins TRBV13 and TRBJ1-4; D gene unclear. Between the trimmed V and J ends, which lost 8 bases and 6 bases, there was a span of 13 bases. Germline V lookup: CDR1 PRHDT, CDR2 FYEKMQ (reference sequence). This CDR3 has 13 amino acids. The CDR3 bases are TGTGCCAGCTCCTCCACAGCCGATGAAAAACTGTTTTTT. It encodes CASSSTADEKLFF.

The gene calls are TRBV7-2 and TRBJ2-7, with D unresolved. Germline CDR1 and CDR2: SGHTA and FQGNSA. CDR3 length equals 13 residues. Trimming removed 5 bases from V and 4 bases from J, with 12 bases in between. The CDR3 bases are TGTGCCAGCAGCCACCTCCCGGCTTACGAGCAGTACTTC. Translated: CASSHLPAYEQYF.

This chain uses TRBV7-9 with TRBJ1-5; D is perhaps TRBD1 (5 bases). Trimming stripped 1 base from V and 3 bases from J, with 22 bases between. The CDR3 has 19 amino acids. CDR1 is SEHNR and CDR2 is FQNEAQ in the germline V gene (reference sequence). CDR3 DNA: TGTGCCAGCAGCTTAGGCCGCACTCAGGGAGGGGCTGACAATCAGCCCCAGCATTTT. Its translation: CASSLGRTQGGADNQPQHF. Combining the CDR3 with reference TRBV7-9 and TRBJ1-5 gives the whole variable domain DTGVSQNPRHKITKRGQNVTFRCDPISEHNRLYWYRQTLGQGPEFLTYFQNEAQLEKSRLLSDRFSAERPKGSFSTLEIQRTEQGDSAMYLCASSLGRTQGGADNQPQHFGDGTRLSIL.

The J gene is TRBJ2-1, the V gene TRBV20-1; D gene uncertain. The length of the CDR3 is 11 residues. Looked up from germline, CDR1 is DFQATT and CDR2 is SNEGSKA (reference sequence). V was cut by 6 bases and J by 7 bases, with 10 bases left in between. CDR3 protein: CSAPNHNEQFF. The CDR3 DNA reads as TGCAGTGCCCCCAACCATAATGAGCAGTTCTTC.

This chain joins TRBV27 and TRBJ2-6; D is unresolved. V lost 5 bases, J lost 0 bases, and 8 bases lay in between. The CDR3 has 15 amino acids. Germline assignment: CDR1 MNHEY and CDR2 SMNVEV (reference sequence). The CDR3 here is CASSRSISGANVLTF. CDR3 in DNA: TGTGCCAGCAGTCGGAGTATCTCTGGGGCCAACGTCCTGACTTTC.

V gene TRBV6-5 combines with J gene TRBJ2-5; weak D call: TRBD2 (5 bases). The CDR3 spans 13 residues. The V gene lost 2 bases and the J gene lost 4 bases, with 8 bases spanning the gap. Germline assignment: CDR1 MNHEY and CDR2 SVGAGI. The CDR3 loop reads CASSYGSGETQYF. CDR3 nucleotide sequence: TGTGCCAGCAGTTACGGAAGCGGAGAGACCCAGTACTTC.

The J gene is TRBJ2-1, the V gene TRBV28; D remains unclear. CDR3 length: 12 amino acids. Germline CDR1 is MDHEN and CDR2 is SYDVKM. Between the trimmed V and J ends, which lost 6 bases and 15 bases, there was a span of 18 bases. Written as DNA, the CDR3 is TGTGCCAGCAGGACCCCTCCCGCCTGGCTGTTCTTC. This gives the protein CASRTPPAWLFF.

This chain uses TRBV7-6 with TRBJ2-6, with D possibly TRBD2 on 5 matching bases. This CDR3 contains 17 residues. The V gene lost 7 bases and the J gene lost 0 bases, with 16 bases spanning the gap. Germline V gene lookup returns CDR1 SGHVS and CDR2 FNYEAQ. Here the CDR3 reads CASKPTDRGSGANVLTF. CDR3 DNA sequence: TGTGCCAGCAAACCCACGGACCGGGGCTCTGGGGCCAACGTCCTGACTTTC.

The rearrangement links TRBV2 to TRBJ1-2, with D perhaps matching TRBD1 (5 bases). CDR1 and CDR2 (germline): SNHLY, FYNNEI. With 6 bases removed from V and 4 bases from J, the gap between germline ends came to 15 bases. The CDR3 spans 14 residues. Here the CDR3 DNA reads TGTGCCAGCAGCCCCCCGTCGGGACTCTATGGCTACACCTTC. Protein: CASSPPSGLYGYTF.

The rearrangement uses TRBV7-9 and TRBJ2-1, with 8 positions matching TRBD2. Germline V CDR1 and CDR2: SEHNR, FQNEAQ (reference sequence). CDR3 size: 15 residues. Losses at the gene ends were 1 base for V and 9 bases for J; bases not matched to a gene: 8. Written as DNA, the CDR3 is TGTGCCAGCAGCTTAGGGGTAGCGGGAATGTTTGAGCAGTTCTTC. It specifies CASSLGVAGMFEQFF.

This chain links TRBV2 with TRBJ1-3, with D possibly matching TRBD1 (5 bases). This CDR3 spans 16 amino acids. V was clipped by 6 bases and J by 2 bases, with 17 bases between them. The germline gives CDR1 SNHLY, CDR2 FYNNEI. CDR3 amino acids: CASRKGLQYPGNTIYF. CDR3 in DNA: TGTGCCAGCAGGAAGGGACTCCAATACCCTGGAAACACCATATATTTT.